This record concerns one T cell receptor beta chain sequence. Together with a sample-barcoded 5' primer, a J-beta primer mix was included in a second PCR lasting about 6 to 11 cycles. TCRdb called the 5' RACE reads again in MiXCR, with one record for every CDR3 protein. Of a few hundred thousand distinct CDR3 sequences listed, around a quarter are singletons. The source of the sample is a study of blood T cells in healthy people across ages. V was clipped by 2 bases and J by 1 base, with 9 bases between them. The CDR3 spans 14 residues. CDR1 is SNHLY, CDR2 FYNNEI, per germline. A further study also used this sample, focusing on T cells of mothers and their children. This second study says: TCR recombination output is shaped by thymic selection similarly in related and unrelated pairs.

Sequencing was done on a sample of blood. The chain recombines TRBV2 with TRBJ2-7; D is possibly TRBD1 (5 bases). This sequence was found in a boy between 2 and 10 years old in good health. The CDR3 DNA follows: TGTGCCAGCAGTGAAAGGGCAGGGTCCTACGAGCAGTACTTC. This translates into CASSERAGSYEQYF.